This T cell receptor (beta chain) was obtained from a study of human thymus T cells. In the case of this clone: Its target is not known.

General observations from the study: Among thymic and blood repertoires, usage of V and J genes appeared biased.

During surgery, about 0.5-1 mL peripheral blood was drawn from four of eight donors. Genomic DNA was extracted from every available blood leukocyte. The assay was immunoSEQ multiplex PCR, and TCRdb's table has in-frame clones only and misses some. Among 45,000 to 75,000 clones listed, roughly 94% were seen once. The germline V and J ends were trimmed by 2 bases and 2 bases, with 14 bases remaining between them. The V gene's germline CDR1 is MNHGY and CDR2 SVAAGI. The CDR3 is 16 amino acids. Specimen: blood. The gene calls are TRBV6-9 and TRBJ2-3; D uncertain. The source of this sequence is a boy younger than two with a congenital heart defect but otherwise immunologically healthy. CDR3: CASSYNPTLLTDTQYF. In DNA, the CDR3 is TGTGCCAGCAGTTATAACCCGACACTTCTCACAGATACGCAGTATTTT.